Shown below are 21 T cell receptor beta chains from a single sample sequenced in a study of Ad26.COV2.S vaccination and SARS-CoV-2 variants. Data came from immunoSEQ multiplex PCR; TCRdb stores just in-frame clones and leaves some out. This table has 440,000 or so clones, about nine tenths appearing once. As for treatment: about 20 received Ad26.COV2.S at low or high dose, single or two shots; five or six received placebo; per-sample allocation not given. Day 63 following the first vaccine or placebo injection was when the samples were taken. The specimen was peripheral blood, collected in a trial of Ad26.COV2.S vaccine versus placebo. The receptors come from a person between 18 and 65 years old who received the Ad26.COV2.S COVID-19 vaccine or a placebo.

The chain is built from TRBV4-3 and TRBJ2-7, with 8 nucleotides matching TRBD1. Germline V gene lookup returns CDR1 LGHNA and CDR2 YSLEER. Trimming removed 4 bases from V and 2 bases from J; junction bases left unmatched: 7. The CDR3 totals 15 residues. CDR3 region: CASSLGQGSTYEQYF. The DNA for the CDR3 is TGCGCCAGCAGCCTCGGACAGGGATCAACCTACGAGCAGTACTTC.

The chain links TRBV6-5 to TRBJ1-4, with 8 nucleotides matching TRBD1. Germline CDR1 is MNHEY and CDR2 is SVGAGI. With V trimmed by 2 bases and J by 7 bases, 9 bases remained unmatched. The CDR3 is 16 amino acids. CDR3 sequence (DNA): TGTGCCAGCAGTTACCTCAGCCCAGGGGGCGGTGAAAAACTGTTTTTT. This sequence encodes CASSYLSPGGGEKLFF.

The chain employs TRBV15 and TRBJ1-4; 7 bases line up with TRBD1. There are 15 residues in the CDR3. Looked up from germline, CDR1 is LNHNV and CDR2 is YYDKDF (reference sequence). The V segment lost 0 bases and the J segment 7 bases; nucleotides outside the gene matches: 5. The CDR3 sequence is CATSREVAGGEKLFF. In DNA form, the CDR3 reads TGTGCCACCAGCAGAGAGGTGGCAGGGGGTGAAAAACTGTTTTTT.

The chain links TRBV18 to TRBJ2-5; D gene uncertain. V lost 2 bases to trimming and J lost 4 bases, with 5 bases between them. This CDR3 is 12 amino acids long. Germline loops: CDR1 KGHSH, CDR2 LQKENI. The DNA for the CDR3 is TGTGCCAGCTCACCATTTCCAGAGACCCAGTACTTC. Amino acid sequence: CASSPFPETQYF.

The genes are TRBV10-2 and TRBJ2-1; 10 bases are a match to TRBD2. The V segment lost 4 bases and the J segment 5 bases; nucleotides outside the gene matches: 2. In germline, CDR1 is WSHSY, CDR2 SAAADI. The CDR3 contains 14 residues. CDR3: CASSGLAGDNEQFF. The CDR3, as DNA: TGCGCCAGCAGTGGGCTAGCGGGAGACAATGAGCAGTTCTTC.

This clone was counted between two and nine times. The CDR3, as DNA: TGTGCCAGCTCACCACTTGAGGGGGGCACAGATACGCAGTATTTT. As protein: CASSPLEGGTDTQYF. This sequence joins TRBV18 and TRBJ2-3, with D possibly TRBD1 on 6 matching bases. Germline CDR1 and CDR2: KGHSH and LQKENI. The CDR3 contains 15 residues. Between the trimmed V and J ends, which lost 1 base and 1 base, there was a span of 9 bases.

V gene TRBV6-5 combines with J gene TRBJ2-6, with D possibly matching TRBD1 (5 bases). This CDR3 has 14 amino acids. The germline V gene has CDR1 MNHEY and CDR2 SVGAGI. V gave up 9 bases and J gave up 1 base, with 10 bases separating them. CDR3 nucleotides: TGTGCCAGTACCCAGGGATCTGGGGCCAACGTCCTGACTTTC. Protein: CASTQGSGANVLTF.

The CDR3 nucleotides read TGTGCCAGCAGTTTCAGGGGGAGGCAGCCCCAGCATTTT. It yields the protein CASSFRGRQPQHF. The chain links TRBV27 to TRBJ1-5; 7 positions agree with TRBD1. With V trimmed by 3 bases and J by 7 bases, 3 bases remained unmatched. CDR1 and CDR2 (germline): MNHEY, SMNVEV (reference sequence). The CDR3 has 13 amino acids.

The J gene is TRBJ1-2, the V gene TRBV19; a possible D gene is TRBD1 (6 bases). The germline V gene encodes CDR1 LNHDA and CDR2 SQIVND (reference sequence). Trimming removed 0 bases from V and 5 bases from J, with 13 bases in between. The CDR3 loop spans 15 amino acids. CDR3 in DNA: TGTGCCAGTAGTATAGATCTATGGGGGGCGTATGGCTACACCTTC. Amino acid sequence: CASSIDLWGAYGYTF.

The chain employs TRBV4-2 and TRBJ2-7; a weak D match, TRBD1 (7 bases). The CDR3 covers 14 residues. The ends were cut back, 4 bases at V and 3 bases at J, with 13 bases in the middle. From germline, CDR1 is LGHNA and CDR2 YNFKEQ. The CDR3 DNA reads as TGTGCCAGCAGCCGCCAGGGGGAGGTCTACGAGCAGTACTTC. Translation gives CASSRQGEVYEQYF.

To note about this clone: This CDR3 is also generated by other DNA sequences in the sample. The CDR3 is CASSLAGDQPQHF. In DNA form, the CDR3 reads TGCGCCAGCAGCTTGGCCGGGGATCAGCCCCAGCATTTT. The chain links TRBV5-1 to TRBJ1-5; D remains ambiguous. CDR3 length: 13 amino acids. Germline V gene data show CDR1 as SGHRS and CDR2 as YFSETQ. V was cut by 0 bases and J by 5 bases, with 6 bases left in between.

The chain combines TRBV2 with TRBJ1-2; 8 nucleotides match TRBD1. Germline V CDR1 and CDR2: SNHLY, FYNNEI. The CDR3 runs to 14 residues. V trimming: 7 bases; J trimming: 4 bases; junction bases outside the gene matches: 8. CDR3 in amino acids: CASKGTGKLYGYTF. The CDR3 DNA reads as TGTGCCAGCAAAGGGACAGGAAAACTCTATGGCTACACCTTC. Complete variable domain (other parts from reference TRBV2 and TRBJ1-2): EPEVTQTPSHQVTQMGQEVILRCVPISNHLYFYWYRQILGQKVEFLVSFYNNEISEKSEIFDDQFSVERPDGSNFTLKIRSTKLEDSAMYFCASKGTGKLYGYTFGSGTRLTVV.

The chain is built from TRBV28 and TRBJ2-4; D uncertain. This CDR3 is 12 amino acids long. Germline CDR1 is MDHEN and CDR2 is SYDVKM. Trimming removed 6 bases at V and 1 base at J, with 4 bases between. CDR3 region: CASRGAKNIQYF. CDR3 coding DNA: TGTGCCAGCAGGGGGGCCAAAAACATTCAGTACTTC.

This clone has just one count. The V and J genes are TRBV5-1 and TRBJ2-7; D tentatively fits TRBD1 or TRBD2 (5 bases each). CDR1 and CDR2 from the germline V gene are SGHRS and YFSETQ. The CDR3 totals 17 residues. Trimming left V 4 bases short and J 3 bases short, with 23 bases between. In nucleotides, the CDR3 is TGCGCCAGCAGCCTGGAGTGGGGGTCGGATAGGGGCTACGAGCAGTACTTC. Translation gives CASSLEWGSDRGYEQYF.

The genes are TRBV18 and TRBJ1-3, with 7 bases that match TRBD1. Germline loops: CDR1 KGHSH, CDR2 LQKENI. V shed 5 bases, J shed 2 bases, and the junction held 3 bases outside the gene matches. This CDR3 region has 14 residues. The CDR3 is CASSKGQPGNTIYF. For the CDR3, the DNA is TGTGCCAGCTCAAAGGGACAGCCTGGAAACACCATATATTTT.

J is TRBJ1-2 and V is TRBV6-2 or TRBV6-3; D remains ambiguous. Trimming stripped 0 bases from V and 6 bases from J, with 14 bases between. Germline assignment: CDR1 MNHEY and CDR2 SVGEGT. The CDR3 is 15 residues long. The CDR3 protein is CASSYSGGLFNGYTF. The CDR3 DNA follows: TGTGCCAGCAGTTACTCAGGAGGGTTGTTTAATGGCTACACCTTC.

The genes are TRBV7-2 and TRBJ2-1, with a tentative D call TRBD2 (5 bases). The CDR3 totals 16 residues. Germline lookup yields CDR1 SGHTA and CDR2 FQGNSA. The V and J ends lost 2 bases and 10 bases respectively, with 21 bases between them. CDR3 sequence: CASSLSPGLTTGEQFF. The CDR3 region has the DNA TGTGCCAGCAGCTTATCTCCGGGCCTAACCACGGGGGAGCAGTTCTTC.

The rearrangement uses TRBV5-4 and TRBJ2-5; 9 bases match TRBD1. Germline V lookup: CDR1 SGHNT, CDR2 YYREEE (reference sequence). V was clipped by 5 bases and J by 2 bases; unmatched bases: 13. The CDR3 consists of 17 residues. The CDR3 DNA is TGTGCCAGCAGTTCGGGGACAGGGACTGCTTTACAAGAGACCCAGTACTTC. Its translation is CASSSGTGTALQETQYF.

V is TRBV7-9 and J is TRBJ1-1; D remains ambiguous. Trimming left V 4 bases short and J 4 bases short, with 10 bases between. CDR1 SEHNR and CDR2 FQNEAQ come from the germline V gene (reference sequence). This CDR3 has 13 residues. In DNA form, the CDR3 reads TGTGCCAGCAGCTCGAACTGGGTCACTGAAGCTTTCTTT. Protein sequence: CASSSNWVTEAFF.

This chain connects TRBV28 to TRBJ1-2; D gene unclear. Trimming removed 6 bases at V and 3 bases at J, with 8 bases between. Germline V lookup: CDR1 MDHEN, CDR2 SYDVKM. The CDR3 has 12 residues. In nucleotides, the CDR3 is TGTGCCAGCAGAGTGGACTACTATGGCTACACCTTC. This encodes CASRVDYYGYTF.

CDR3 sequence reads: CASSLRGGSQPQHF. The CDR3 region has the DNA TGTGCCAGCAGTTTGAGGGGGGGAAGCCAGCCCCAGCATTTT. The V and J genes are TRBV27 and TRBJ1-5; perhaps TRBD1 as D (6 bases). Germline V lookup: CDR1 MNHEY, CDR2 SMNVEV (reference sequence). This CDR3 has 14 residues. V was trimmed by 3 bases and J by 7 bases, leaving 13 bases between them.